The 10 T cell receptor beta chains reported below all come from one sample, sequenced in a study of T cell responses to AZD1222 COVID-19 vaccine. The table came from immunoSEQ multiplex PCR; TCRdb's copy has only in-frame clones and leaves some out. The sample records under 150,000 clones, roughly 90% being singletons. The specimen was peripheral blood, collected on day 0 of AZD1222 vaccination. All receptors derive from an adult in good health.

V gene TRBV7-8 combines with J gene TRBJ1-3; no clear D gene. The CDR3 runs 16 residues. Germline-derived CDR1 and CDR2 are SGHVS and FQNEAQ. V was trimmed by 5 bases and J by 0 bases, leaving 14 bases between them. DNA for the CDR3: TGTGCCAGCAGCCCCCGTCGAGGGTTCTCTGGAAACACCATATATTTT. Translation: CASSPRRGFSGNTIYF.

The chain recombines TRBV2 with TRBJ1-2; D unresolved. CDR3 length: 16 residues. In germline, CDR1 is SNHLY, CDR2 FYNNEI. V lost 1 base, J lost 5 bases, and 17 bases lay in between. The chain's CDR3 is CASSEVEEGFLYGYTF. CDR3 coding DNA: TGTGCCAGCAGTGAAGTGGAGGAAGGGTTCCTGTATGGCTACACCTTC.

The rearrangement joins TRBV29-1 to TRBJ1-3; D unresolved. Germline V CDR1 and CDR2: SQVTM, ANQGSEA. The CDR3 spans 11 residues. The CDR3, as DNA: TGCAGTGGGCTCCTGAGAAACACCATATATTTT. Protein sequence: CSGLLRNTIYF. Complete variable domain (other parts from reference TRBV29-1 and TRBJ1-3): SAVISQKPSRDICQRGTSLTIQCQVDSQVTMMFWYRQQPGQSLTLIATANQGSEATYESGFVIDKFPISRPNLTFSTLTVSNMSPEDSSIYLCSGLLRNTIYFGEGSWLTVV.

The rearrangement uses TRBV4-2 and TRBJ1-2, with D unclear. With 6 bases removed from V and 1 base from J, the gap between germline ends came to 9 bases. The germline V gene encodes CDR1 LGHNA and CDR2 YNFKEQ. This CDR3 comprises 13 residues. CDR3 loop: CASRVGINYGYTF. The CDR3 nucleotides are TGTGCCAGCAGGGTCGGGATTAACTATGGCTACACCTTC.

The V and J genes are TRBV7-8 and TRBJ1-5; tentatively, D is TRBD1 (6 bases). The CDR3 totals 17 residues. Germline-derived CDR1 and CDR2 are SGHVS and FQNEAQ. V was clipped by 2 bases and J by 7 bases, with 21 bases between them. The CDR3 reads CASSLSGDRGRGQPQHF. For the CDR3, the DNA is TGTGCCAGCAGCTTATCGGGGGACCGGGGGCGGGGGCAGCCCCAGCATTTT.

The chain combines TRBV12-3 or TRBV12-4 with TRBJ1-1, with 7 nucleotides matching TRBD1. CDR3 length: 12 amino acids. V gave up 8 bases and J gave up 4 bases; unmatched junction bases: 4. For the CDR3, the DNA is TGTGCCAGCGGGGGACAGATCACTGAAGCTTTCTTT. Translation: CASGGQITEAFF.

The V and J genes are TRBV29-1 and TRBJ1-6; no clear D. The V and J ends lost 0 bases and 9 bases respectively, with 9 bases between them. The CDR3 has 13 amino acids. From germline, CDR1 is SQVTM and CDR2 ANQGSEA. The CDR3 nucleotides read TGCAGCGTTGAAGACAGCCCCGGTTCACCCCTCCACTTT. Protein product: CSVEDSPGSPLHF.

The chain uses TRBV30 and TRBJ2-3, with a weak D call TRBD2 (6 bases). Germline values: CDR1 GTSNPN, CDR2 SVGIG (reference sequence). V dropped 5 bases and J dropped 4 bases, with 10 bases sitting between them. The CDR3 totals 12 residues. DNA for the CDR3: TGTGCCTGGGAACCGGGAGCAGATACGCAGTATTTT. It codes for CAWEPGADTQYF. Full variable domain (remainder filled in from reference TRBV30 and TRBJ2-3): SQTIHQWPATLVQPVGSPLSLECTVEGTSNPNLYWYRQAAGRGLQLLFYSVGIGQISSEVPQNLSASRPQDRQFILSSKKLLLSDSGFYLCAWEPGADTQYFGPGTRLTVL.

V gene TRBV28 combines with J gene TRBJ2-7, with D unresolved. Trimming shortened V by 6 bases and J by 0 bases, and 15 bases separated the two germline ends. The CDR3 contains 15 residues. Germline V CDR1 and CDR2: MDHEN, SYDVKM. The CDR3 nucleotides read TGTGCCAGCAGACCCCGAGGTCGGTCCTCCTACGAGCAGTACTTC. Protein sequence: CASRPRGRSSYEQYF. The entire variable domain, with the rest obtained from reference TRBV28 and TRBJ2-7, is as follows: DVKVTQSSRYLVKRTGEKVFLECVQDMDHENMFWYRQDPGLGLRLIYFSYDVKMKEKGDIPEGYSVSREKKERFSLILESASTNQTSMYLCASRPRGRSSYEQYFGPGTRLTVT.

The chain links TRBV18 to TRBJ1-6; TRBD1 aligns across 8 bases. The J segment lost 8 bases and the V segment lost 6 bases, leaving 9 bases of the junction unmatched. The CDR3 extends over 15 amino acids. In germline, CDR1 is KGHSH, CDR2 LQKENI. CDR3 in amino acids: CASSPELQGDSPLHF. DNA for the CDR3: TGTGCCAGCTCTCCTGAGTTACAGGGGGATTCACCCCTCCACTTT.